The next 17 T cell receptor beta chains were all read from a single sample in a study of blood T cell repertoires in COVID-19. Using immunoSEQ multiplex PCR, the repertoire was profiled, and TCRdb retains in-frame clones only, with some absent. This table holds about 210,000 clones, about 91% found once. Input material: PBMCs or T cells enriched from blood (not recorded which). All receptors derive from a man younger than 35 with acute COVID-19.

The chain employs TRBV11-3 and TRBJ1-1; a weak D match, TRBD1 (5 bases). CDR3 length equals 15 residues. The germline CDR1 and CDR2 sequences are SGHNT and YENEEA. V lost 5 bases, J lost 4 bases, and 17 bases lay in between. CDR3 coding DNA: TGTGCCAGCAGCGGGTCGGGGGATGGGGGCACTGAAGCTTTCTTT. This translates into CASSGSGDGGTEAFF.

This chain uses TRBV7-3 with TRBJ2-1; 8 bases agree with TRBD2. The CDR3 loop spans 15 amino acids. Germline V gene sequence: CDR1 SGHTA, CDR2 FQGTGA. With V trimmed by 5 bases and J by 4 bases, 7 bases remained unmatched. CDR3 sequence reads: CASSLAGGTYNEQFF. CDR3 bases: TGTGCCAGCAGCCTGGCGGGAGGTACGTACAATGAGCAGTTCTTC. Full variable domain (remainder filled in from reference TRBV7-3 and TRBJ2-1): GAGVSQTPSNKVTEKGKYVELRCDPISGHTALYWYRQSLGQGPEFLIYFQGTGAADDSGLPNDRFFAVRPEGSVSTLKIQRTERGDSAVYLCASSLAGGTYNEQFFGPGTRLTVL.

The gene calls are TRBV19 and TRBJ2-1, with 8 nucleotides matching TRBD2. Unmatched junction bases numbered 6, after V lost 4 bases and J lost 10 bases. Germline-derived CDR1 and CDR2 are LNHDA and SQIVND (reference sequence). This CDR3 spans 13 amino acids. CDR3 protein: CASSTTGTREQFF. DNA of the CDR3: TGTGCCAGTAGTACAACCGGGACTAGAGAGCAGTTCTTC.

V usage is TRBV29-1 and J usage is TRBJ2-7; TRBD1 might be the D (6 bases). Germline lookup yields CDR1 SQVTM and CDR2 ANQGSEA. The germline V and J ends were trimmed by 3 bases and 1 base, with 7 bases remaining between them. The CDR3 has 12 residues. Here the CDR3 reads CSVDTGSYEQYF. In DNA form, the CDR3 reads TGCAGCGTTGATACAGGGTCCTACGAGCAGTACTTC.

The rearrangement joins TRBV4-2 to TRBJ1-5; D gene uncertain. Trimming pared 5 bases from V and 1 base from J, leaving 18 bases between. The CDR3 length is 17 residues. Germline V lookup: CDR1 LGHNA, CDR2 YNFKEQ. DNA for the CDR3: TGTGCCAGCAGCTCACTCTATGTGGTTCAAAGCAATCAGCCCCAGCATTTT. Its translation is CASSSLYVVQSNQPQHF.

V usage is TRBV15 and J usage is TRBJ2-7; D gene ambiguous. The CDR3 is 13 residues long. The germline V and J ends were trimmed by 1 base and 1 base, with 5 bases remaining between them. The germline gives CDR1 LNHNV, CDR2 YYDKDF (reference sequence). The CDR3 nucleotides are TGTGCCACCAGCAGAGCTGTTTCCTACGAGCAGTACTTC. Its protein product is CATSRAVSYEQYF.

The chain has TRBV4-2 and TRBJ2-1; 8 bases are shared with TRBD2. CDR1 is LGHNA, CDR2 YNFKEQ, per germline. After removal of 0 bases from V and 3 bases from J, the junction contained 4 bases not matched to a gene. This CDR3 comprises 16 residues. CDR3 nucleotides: TGTGCCAGCAGCCAAGAGACTAGCGTCTACTACAATGAGCAGTTCTTC. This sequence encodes CASSQETSVYYNEQFF.

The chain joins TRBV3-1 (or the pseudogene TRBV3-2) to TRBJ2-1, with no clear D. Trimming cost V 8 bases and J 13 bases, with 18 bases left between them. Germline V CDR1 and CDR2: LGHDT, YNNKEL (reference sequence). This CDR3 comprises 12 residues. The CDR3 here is CASESDDTDQFF. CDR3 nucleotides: TGTGCCAGCGAGTCGGATGACACCGACCAGTTCTTC.

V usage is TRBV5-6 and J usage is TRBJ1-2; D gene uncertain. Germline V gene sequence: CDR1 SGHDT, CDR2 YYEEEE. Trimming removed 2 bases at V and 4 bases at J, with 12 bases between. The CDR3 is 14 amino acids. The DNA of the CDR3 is TGTGCCAGCAGCTTCGACACCTTCTCCTATGGCTACACCTTC. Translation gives CASSFDTFSYGYTF.

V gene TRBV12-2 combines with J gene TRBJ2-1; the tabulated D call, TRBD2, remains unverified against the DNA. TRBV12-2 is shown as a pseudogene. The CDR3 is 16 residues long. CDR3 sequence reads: CASRLVFRTYNNEQFF. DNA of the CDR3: TGTGCAAGTCGCTTAGTGTTTAGGACTTACAACAATGAGCAGTTCTTC.

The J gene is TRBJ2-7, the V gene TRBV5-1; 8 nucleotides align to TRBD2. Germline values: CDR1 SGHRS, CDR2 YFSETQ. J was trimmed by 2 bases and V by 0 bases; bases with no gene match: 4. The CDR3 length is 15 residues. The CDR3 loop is CASSLATGLAYEQYF. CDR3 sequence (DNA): TGCGCCAGCAGCTTGGCAACGGGACTAGCCTACGAGCAGTACTTC.

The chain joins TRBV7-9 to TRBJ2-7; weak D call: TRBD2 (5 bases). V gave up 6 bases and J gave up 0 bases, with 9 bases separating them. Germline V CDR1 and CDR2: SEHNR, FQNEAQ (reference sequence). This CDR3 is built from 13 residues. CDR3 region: CASSSGISYEQYF. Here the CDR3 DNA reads TGTGCCAGCAGTTCCGGGATCTCCTACGAGCAGTACTTC.

The CDR3 DNA sequence: TGCGCCAGCAGCCAACAACCCCAAGCGGGAGGGCCCCCAGATACGCAGTATTTT. Encoded protein: CASSQQPQAGGPPDTQYF. This rearrangement joins TRBV4-1 to TRBJ2-3; TRBD2 aligns across 10 bases. Germline trimming cut 2 bases from V and 4 bases from J; bases unmatched to any gene: 12. Germline V gene sequence: CDR1 MGHRA, CDR2 YSYEKL. The CDR3 is 18 amino acids.

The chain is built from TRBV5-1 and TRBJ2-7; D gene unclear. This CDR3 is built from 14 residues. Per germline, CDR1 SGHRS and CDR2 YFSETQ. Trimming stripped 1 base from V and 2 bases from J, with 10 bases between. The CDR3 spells CASSLLGLTYEQYF. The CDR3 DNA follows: TGCGCCAGCAGCTTGCTGGGCCTTACCTACGAGCAGTACTTC.

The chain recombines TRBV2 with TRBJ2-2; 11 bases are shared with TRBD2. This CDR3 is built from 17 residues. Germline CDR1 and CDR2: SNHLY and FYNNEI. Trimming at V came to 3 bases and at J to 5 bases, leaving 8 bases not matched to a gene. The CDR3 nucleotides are TGTGCCAGCAGTGATTGGCTAGCGGGAGGTGGGACCGGGGAGCTGTTTTTT. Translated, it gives CASSDWLAGGGTGELFF.

This chain's CDR3 is CAISGTGGGEAFF. The CDR3 DNA follows: TGTGCCATCAGTGGGACAGGGGGCGGTGAAGCTTTCTTT. The rearrangement uses TRBV10-3 and TRBJ1-1, with TRBD1 matching over 11 bases. The V gene end was trimmed by 4 bases and the J gene end by 7 bases; junction bases not matched to a gene: 2. Germline CDR1 reads ENHRY; CDR2 reads SYGVKD. This CDR3 is built from 13 residues.

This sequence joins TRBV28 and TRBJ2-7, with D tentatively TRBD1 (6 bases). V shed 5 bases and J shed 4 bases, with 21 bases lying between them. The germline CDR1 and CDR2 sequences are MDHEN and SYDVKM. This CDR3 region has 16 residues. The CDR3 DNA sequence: TGTGCCAGCAGTCACCCCTCAGGGGAAGGAGGATACGAGCAGTACTTC. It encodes CASSHPSGEGGYEQYF.